What follows describes a single T cell receptor (beta chain). Its antigen remains unknown. The data belong to a study of T cell responses to AZD1222 COVID-19 vaccine. Study-level points and caveats: Unmutated regions of variants are reportedly targeted by nearly half of spike-specific TCRs. A rise in Spike-specific TCR breadth and depth followed two AZD1222 doses. Recipients of AZD1222 seropositive at baseline numbered only 6 or 7.

Germline V lookup: CDR1 MDHEN, CDR2 SYDVKM. The CDR3 spans 14 residues. Trimming at V came to 5 bases and at J to 6 bases, leaving 5 bases not matched to a gene. Repertoires were generated with immunoSEQ multiplex PCR, while TCRdb's copy carries only in-frame clones and drops some. The profile shows about 64,000 clones, 75% to 95% of them singletons. Sequenced material: peripheral blood, taken 28 days after the second dose of the MenACWY control vaccine. This sequence was found in an adult who received the MenACWY meningococcal vaccine as a control. This rearrangement joins TRBV28 to TRBJ1-4, with 8 bases matching TRBD1. The DNA of the CDR3 is TGTGCCAGCAGTGCAGGGGGCTCGTATGAAAAACTGTTTTTT. It yields the protein CASSAGGSYEKLFF.